This T cell receptor (beta chain) was identified in a study of blood T cells in healthy people across ages. In the study overall: Template switching captured about one barcoded beta molecule per two T cells. Study-wide findings and caveats: While age rose, TCR beta diversity per million T cells dropped in a roughly linear way.

Together with a sample-barcoded 5' primer, a J-beta primer mix was included in a second PCR lasting roughly 6 to 12 cycles. TCRdb re-analysed the 5' RACE reads in MiXCR, keeping a single row per CDR3 protein. There are almost 300,000 distinct CDR3 sequences in the sample; around 29% occur only once, and approximately 30% lies in the top ten. The CDR3 sequence is 18 residues long. V was cut by 0 bases and J by 0 bases, with 13 bases left in between. Germline V gives CDR1 SGDLS, CDR2 YYNGEE. This clonotype was detected a few times. The antigen remains undetermined. This chain links TRBV9 with TRBJ2-6, with D unclear. Sequencing input: blood. The clonotype was recovered from a woman in her sixties or seventies in good health. The CDR3 is CASSVENPPYSGANVLTF. The CDR3 DNA is TGTGCCAGCAGCGTAGAGAACCCCCCCTACTCTGGGGCCAACGTCCTGACTTTC.